The T cell receptor beta chain described here comes from a study of long-term antiretroviral therapy in people with HIV. Germline CDR1 SEHNR, CDR2 FQNEAQ (reference sequence). This CDR3 has 16 amino acids. J gave up 3 bases and V 5 bases, and 10 bases lay outside the gene matches. Running of the v3.0 immunoSEQ assay took place at survey level. Clones were sequenced by immunoSEQ multiplex PCR, and TCRdb holds only the in-frame ones, with some missing. The repertoire holds around 20,000 clones, around 75% seen once, with less than 10% in the top ten. The source of this sequence is a man aged 18 to 30 with HIV. The sequencing used unsorted PBMCs, collected 0.5 years before starting antiretroviral therapy. The V and J genes are TRBV7-9 and TRBJ2-3, with 8 bases identical to TRBD2. CDR3 DNA: TGTGCCAGCAGCATACCGGGACTAGAGGAGACAGATACGCAGTATTTT. Protein: CASSIPGLEETDTQYF.